The entry below gives a single TCR beta chain sequence along with its context. The source of the sample is a study of naive and memory T cell subsets. An equimolar mix of two oligonucleotides served as the beta constant-region primer for TRBC1 and TRBC2. The ligated cDNA underwent four PCR rounds using SP2 and nested alpha and beta constant-region primers. A single record per CDR3 protein comes from TCRdb applying MiXCR to the UMI-ligation and nested PCR reads. The data show 95,000 to 150,000 distinct CDR3 sequences, with 35% to 40% seen just once and approximately 0.87% held by the top ten. This TCR derives from a human donor in good health. Sequencing was performed on central memory CD4+ T cells from blood.

The chain's CDR3 is CASSLLTHSSGANVLTF. Written as DNA, the CDR3 is TGTGCCAGCAGTTTATTAACCCACAGCTCTGGGGCCAACGTCCTGACTTTC. V usage is TRBV28 and J usage is TRBJ2-6; D not certain. Germline V lookup: CDR1 MDHEN, CDR2 SYDVKM. The V end was cut by 1 base, the J end by 0 bases, with 10 bases between. This CDR3 is 17 amino acids long.